This TCR beta chain was sequenced for a study of shared clonotypes between healthy human individuals. Sequencing was performed with immunoSEQ multiplex PCR; in TCRdb, only in-frame clones are kept and a portion is missing. The top ten clones hold roughly 0.45% of a sample with some 1,600,000 clones, approximately 98% of them seen once. Both subsets, CD45RA+ naive and CD45RA-negative memory, were split from the CD4+ cells. General study points: Clonotypes not shared had lower generation probabilities than those common to all four donors. A small donor pool kept down the genetic and exposure-history diversity that was represented.

This CDR3 is built from 12 residues. Germline CDR1 reads LNHNV; CDR2 reads YYDKDF (reference sequence). V shed 3 bases and J 9 bases; nucleotides not matched to a gene: 5. Concerning this clone itself: Its antigen is not identified.

The rearrangement joins TRBV15 to TRBJ2-7; 7 bases match TRBD2. Material for sequencing was naive CD4+ T cells sorted from blood. Subset specified: CD45RA+ positively selected. This clonotype was sampled from a man between 25 and 39 years old in good health. The CDR3 here is CATSRDGGRQYF. CDR3 DNA sequence: TGTGCCACCAGCAGGGACGGCGGGAGGCAGTACTTC.